This T cell receptor (beta chain) originates from a study of T cells in Graves' hyperthyroidism and ophthalmopathy. Study-level results: Blood samples included most of the expanded thyroid clonotypes exceeding 0.001.

The CDR3 consists of 13 residues. Trimming took 11 bases from V and 2 from J, leaving 14 bases between them. Germline CDR1 and CDR2: SGHTA and FQGTGA. Authors of the study amplified TCR beta CDR3 regions from RNA transcripts. HTBI primers were the set used in a first-round RT-PCR of the TCR CDR3. From the multiplex PCR reads, TCRdb called clonotypes with MiXCR, one entry per CDR3 protein. The repertoire holds a few hundred thousand distinct CDR3 sequences, around 16% seen once, with under 8% in the top ten. This clonotype was observed many times. The antigen is undetermined. This sequence originates from a woman aged 25 to 39 with Graves' hyperthyroidism. The sample consisted of blood. The V and J genes are TRBV7-3 and TRBJ2-3; D possibly corresponds to TRBD2 (5 bases). The DNA for the CDR3 is TGTGCCTTTGAGGGCGGGTCCACAGATACGCAGTATTTT. Translating it yields CAFEGGSTDTQYF.